The clone carrying this T cell receptor beta chain has more than one count but fewer than ten. The target antigen is unknown. What was amplified from RNA transcripts were TCR beta CDR3 regions. TCR CDR3 underwent first-round RT-PCR with the HTBI primer set. TCRdb itself ran the multiplex PCR reads through MiXCR, one entry per CDR3 protein. The table has a few hundred thousand distinct CDR3 sequences, around a sixth seen once; the top ten hold roughly 7.3%. This record comes from a study of T cells in Graves' hyperthyroidism and ophthalmopathy. V dropped 6 bases and J dropped 15 bases, with 15 bases sitting between them. The CDR3 consists of 12 residues. Germline values: CDR1 MNHEY, CDR2 SMNVEV (reference sequence). Whole-study findings and limits: Peripheral blood also featured most of the thyroid clonotypes expanded above 0.001.

The sample consisted of blood. The rearrangement joins TRBV27 to TRBJ1-6; D perhaps matches TRBD1 (5 bases). This receptor was obtained from a woman younger than 45 with Graves' hyperthyroidism. The CDR3 DNA follows: TGTGCCAGCAGGGGGGGAGCCGCCTTCCTCCACTTT. Protein sequence: CASRGGAAFLHF.